The clone carrying this T cell receptor beta chain occurred once. Its antigen is as yet unknown. The data derive from a study of molecular identifiers for immune sequencing clone quantification. About the research overall: Sequencing covered four of five parts into which replicate RNA from about 20,000 or 100,000 naive CD8 cells was split. Study-wide findings and caveats: Highly expanded clone sizes could be underestimated by identical TCR molecules that share a barcode.

With RNA at 10%, 30% or 50%, naive CD8 libraries came from around 18,000 to 910,000 sorted cells. The authors sorted naive CD8 T cells as CD8+CD4-CCR7+CD45RA+. Germline V lookup: CDR1 SGHDT, CDR2 YYEEEE. V was cut by 3 bases and J by 9 bases, with 10 bases left in between. The length of the CDR3 is 12 residues. MiXCR, applied by TCRdb to the PCR reads, yields one record per CDR3 protein. The sample carries 100,000 or so distinct CDR3 sequences, about 35% recorded once. Source material: naive CD8+ T cells from blood, with Jurkat cell RNA spiked in. Indicated subset: FACS-sorted CD8+CD4-CCR7+CD45RA+ naive T cells. This chain uses TRBV5-6 with TRBJ1-5, with D possibly TRBD1 on 5 matching bases. The clonotype originates from a human donor in good health. Some libraries in this study had Jurkat cell RNA spiked in. The CDR3 here is CASSYRRGPQHF. The DNA for the CDR3 is TGTGCCAGCAGCTATCGAAGGGGGCCCCAGCATTTT.